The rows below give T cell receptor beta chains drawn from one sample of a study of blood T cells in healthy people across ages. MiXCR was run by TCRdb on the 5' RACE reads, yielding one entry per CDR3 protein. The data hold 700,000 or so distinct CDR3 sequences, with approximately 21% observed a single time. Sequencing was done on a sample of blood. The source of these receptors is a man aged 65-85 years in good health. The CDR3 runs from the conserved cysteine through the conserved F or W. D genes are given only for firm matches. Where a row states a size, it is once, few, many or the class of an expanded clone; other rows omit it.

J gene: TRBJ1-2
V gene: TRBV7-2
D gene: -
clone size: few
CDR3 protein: CASSLGQFKYGYTF
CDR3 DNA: TGTGCCAGCAGCTTAGGACAGTTTAAGTATGGCTACACCTTC

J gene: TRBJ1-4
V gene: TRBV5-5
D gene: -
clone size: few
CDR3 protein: CASSLAGEVNEKLFF
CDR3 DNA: TGTGCCAGCAGCTTGGCAGGGGAGGTGAATGAAAAACTGTTTTTT

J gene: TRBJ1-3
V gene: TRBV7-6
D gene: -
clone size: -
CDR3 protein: CANSRRGLGSGNTIYF
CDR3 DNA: TGTGCCAACAGCCGAAGGGGATTAGGCTCTGGAAACACCATATATTTT

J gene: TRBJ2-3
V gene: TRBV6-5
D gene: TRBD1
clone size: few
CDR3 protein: CASRPGTGYTDTQYF
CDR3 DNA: TGTGCCAGCAGACCCGGGACAGGCTACACAGATACGCAGTATTTT

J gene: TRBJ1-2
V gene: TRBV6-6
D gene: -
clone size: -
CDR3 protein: CASSYPGSLFF
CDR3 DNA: TGTGCCAGCAGTTACCCTGGATCACTATTCTTC

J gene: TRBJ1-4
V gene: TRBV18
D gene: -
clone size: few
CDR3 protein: CASSPRSATNEKLFF
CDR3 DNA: TGTGCCAGCTCACCAAGGTCAGCAACTAATGAAAAACTGTTTTTT

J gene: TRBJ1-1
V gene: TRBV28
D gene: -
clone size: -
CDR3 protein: CASSLGGPGAFF
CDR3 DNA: TGTGCCAGCAGTTTAGGGGGGCCTGGAGCTTTCTTT

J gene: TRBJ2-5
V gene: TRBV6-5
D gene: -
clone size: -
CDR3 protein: CASSSLAGRFQETQYF
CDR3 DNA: TGTGCCAGCAGTTCCCTCGCCGGACGGTTCCAAGAGACCCAGTACTTC

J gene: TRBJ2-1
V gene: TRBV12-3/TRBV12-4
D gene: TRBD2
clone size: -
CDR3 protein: CASSTGTSANNEQFF
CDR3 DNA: TGTGCCAGCAGCACCGGGACTAGTGCTAACAATGAGCAGTTCTTC

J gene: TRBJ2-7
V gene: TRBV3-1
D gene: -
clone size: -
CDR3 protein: CASSQAGVSYEQYF
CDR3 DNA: TGTGCCAGCAGCCAAGCGGGGGTCTCCTACGAGCAGTACTTC

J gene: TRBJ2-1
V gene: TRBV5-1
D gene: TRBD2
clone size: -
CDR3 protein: CASSLYSGPYNEQFF
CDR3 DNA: TGCGCCAGCAGCTTATATAGCGGGCCCTACAATGAGCAGTTCTTC

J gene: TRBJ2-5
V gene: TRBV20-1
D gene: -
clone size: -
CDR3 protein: CSASGGVIKTQYF
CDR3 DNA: TGCAGTGCTAGTGGTGGGGTTATAAAGACCCAGTACTTC

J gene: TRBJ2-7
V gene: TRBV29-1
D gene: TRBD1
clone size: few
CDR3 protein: CSVVWDRGTYEQYF
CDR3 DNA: TGCAGCGTAGTATGGGACAGGGGGACCTACGAGCAGTACTTC

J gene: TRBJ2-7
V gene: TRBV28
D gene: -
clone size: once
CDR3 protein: CASSSPAETNYEQYF
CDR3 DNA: TGTGCCAGCAGTTCCCCGGCAGAAACTAACTACGAGCAGTACTTC

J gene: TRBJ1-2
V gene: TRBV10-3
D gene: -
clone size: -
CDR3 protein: CAVSVSGDWANYGYTF
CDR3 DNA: TGTGCCGTCAGTGTATCGGGGGACTGGGCTAACTATGGCTACACCTTC

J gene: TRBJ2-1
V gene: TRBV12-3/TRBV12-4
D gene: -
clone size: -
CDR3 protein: CASSSTRYNEQFF
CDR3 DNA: TGTGCCAGCAGTTCGACACGCTACAATGAGCAGTTCTTC

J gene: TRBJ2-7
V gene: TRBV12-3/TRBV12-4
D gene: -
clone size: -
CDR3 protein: CASSYTSYEQYF
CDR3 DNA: TGTGCCAGCAGTTACACATCCTACGAGCAGTACTTC

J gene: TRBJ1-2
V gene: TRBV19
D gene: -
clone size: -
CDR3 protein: CASSSDRNGPYGYTF
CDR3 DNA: TGTGCCAGTAGTTCCGACAGAAATGGTCCCTATGGCTACACCTTC

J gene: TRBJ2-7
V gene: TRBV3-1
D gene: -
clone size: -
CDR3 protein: CASSHPGESEQYF
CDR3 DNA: TGTGCCAGCAGCCACCCCGGGGAAAGCGAGCAGTACTTC

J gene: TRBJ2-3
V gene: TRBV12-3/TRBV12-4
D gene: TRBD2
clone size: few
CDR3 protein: CATGGAGETRDTQYF
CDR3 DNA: TGTGCCACCGGAGGAGCGGGAGAGACCAGGGATACGCAGTATTTT

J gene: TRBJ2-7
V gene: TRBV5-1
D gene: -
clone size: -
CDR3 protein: CASTFSGQHSYEQYF
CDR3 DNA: TGCGCCAGCACCTTTTCCGGACAGCACTCCTACGAGCAGTACTTC

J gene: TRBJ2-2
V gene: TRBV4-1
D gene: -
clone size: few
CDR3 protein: CASSQGEAGELFF
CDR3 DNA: TGCGCCAGCAGCCAGGGGGAGGCCGGGGAGCTGTTTTTT

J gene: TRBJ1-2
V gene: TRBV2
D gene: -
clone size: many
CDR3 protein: CASSEATGRVGRANYGYTF
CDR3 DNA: TGTGCCAGCAGTGAAGCGACGGGGCGGGTGGGCCGCGCCAACTATGGCTACACCTTC

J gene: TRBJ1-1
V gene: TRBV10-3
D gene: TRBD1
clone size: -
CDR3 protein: CAISAGQGLNTEAFF
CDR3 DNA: TGTGCCATCAGTGCCGGACAGGGGCTGAACACTGAAGCTTTCTTT

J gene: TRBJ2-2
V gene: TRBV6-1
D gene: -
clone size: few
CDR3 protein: CASRAPGTPGTGELFF
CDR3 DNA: TGTGCCAGCAGGGCCCCCGGGACGCCGGGTACCGGGGAGCTGTTTTTT

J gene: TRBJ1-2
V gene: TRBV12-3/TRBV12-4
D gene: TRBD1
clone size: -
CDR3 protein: CASSLEGQGSGYTF
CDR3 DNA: TGTGCCAGCAGTTTAGAGGGACAGGGGTCCGGCTACACCTTC

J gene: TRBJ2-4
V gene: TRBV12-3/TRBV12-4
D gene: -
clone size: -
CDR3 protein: CASSFGQIAKNIQYF
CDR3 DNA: TGTGCCAGCAGTTTTGGACAGATAGCCAAAAACATTCAGTACTTC

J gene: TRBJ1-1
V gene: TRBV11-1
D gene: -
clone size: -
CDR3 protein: CASSPNGAGEAFF
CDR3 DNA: TGTGCCAGCAGCCCAAATGGGGCAGGGGAAGCTTTCTTT

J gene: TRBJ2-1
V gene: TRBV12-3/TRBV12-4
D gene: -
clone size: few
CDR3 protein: CASSPGGLRGNEQFF
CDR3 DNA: TGTGCCAGCAGCCCGGGTGGCCTAAGGGGCAATGAGCAGTTCTTC

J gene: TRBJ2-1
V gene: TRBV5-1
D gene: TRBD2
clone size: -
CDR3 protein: CASCLVPGLAGGGNEQFF
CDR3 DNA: TGCGCCAGCTGCTTGGTCCCGGGACTAGCGGGAGGGGGAAATGAGCAGTTCTTC

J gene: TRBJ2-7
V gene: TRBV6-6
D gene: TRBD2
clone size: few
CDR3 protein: CASSPFGGTYEQYF
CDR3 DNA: TGTGCCAGCAGCCCCTTCGGGGGGACCTACGAGCAGTACTTC

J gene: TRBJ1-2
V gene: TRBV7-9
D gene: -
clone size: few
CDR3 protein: CASSLGQAYYGYTF
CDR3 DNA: TGTGCCAGCAGCTTAGGGCAGGCCTACTATGGCTACACCTTC

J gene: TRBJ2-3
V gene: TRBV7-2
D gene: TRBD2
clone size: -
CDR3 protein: CASSNLLAGSTDTQYF
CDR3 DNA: TGTGCCAGCAGCAACCTACTAGCGGGAAGCACAGATACGCAGTATTTT

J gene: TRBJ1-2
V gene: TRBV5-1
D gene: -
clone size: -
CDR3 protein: CASSLEGRVHDGYTF
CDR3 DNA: TGCGCCAGCAGCTTGGAGGGCAGAGTCCATGATGGCTACACCTTC

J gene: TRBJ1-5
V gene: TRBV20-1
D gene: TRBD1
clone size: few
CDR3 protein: CSARDRVNNQPQHF
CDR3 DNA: TGCAGTGCAAGGGACAGAGTTAACAATCAGCCCCAGCATTTT

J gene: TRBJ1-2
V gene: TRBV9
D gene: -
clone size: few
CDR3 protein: CASSAAEARGYTF
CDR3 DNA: TGTGCCAGCAGCGCCGCGGAGGCGAGAGGCTACACCTTC

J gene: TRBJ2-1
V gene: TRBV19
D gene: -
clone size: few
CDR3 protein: CASSIGGRVLNEQFF
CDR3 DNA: TGTGCCAGTAGTATCGGGGGGCGCGTCCTGAATGAGCAGTTCTTC

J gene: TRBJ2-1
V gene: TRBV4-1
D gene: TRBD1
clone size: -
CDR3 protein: CASSPESRLTGVDEQFF
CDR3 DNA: TGCGCCAGCAGCCCCGAGTCGCGTTTGACAGGGGTCGATGAGCAGTTCTTC

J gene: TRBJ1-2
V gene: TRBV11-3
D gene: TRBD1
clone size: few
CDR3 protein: CASSKGQGVGYTF
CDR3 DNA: TGTGCCAGCAGCAAGGGACAGGGGGTTGGCTACACCTTC

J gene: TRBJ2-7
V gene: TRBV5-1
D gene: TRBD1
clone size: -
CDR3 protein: CASSPRQGSSPLSYEQYF
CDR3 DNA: TGCGCCAGCAGCCCCAGACAGGGATCATCCCCCCTCTCCTACGAGCAGTACTTC

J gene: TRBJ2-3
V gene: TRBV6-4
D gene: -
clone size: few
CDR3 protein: CASKSGENTDTQYF
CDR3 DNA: TGTGCCAGCAAGTCCGGGGAGAACACAGATACGCAGTATTTT

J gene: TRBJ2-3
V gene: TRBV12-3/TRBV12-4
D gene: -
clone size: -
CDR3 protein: CASSWGGPSADAQYF
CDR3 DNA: TGTGCCAGCAGTTGGGGGGGGCCTAGCGCAGATGCGCAGTATTTT

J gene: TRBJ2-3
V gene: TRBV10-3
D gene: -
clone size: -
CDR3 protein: CAISLGGGTDTQYF
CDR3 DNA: TGTGCCATCAGCCTCGGTGGGGGCACAGATACGCAGTATTTT

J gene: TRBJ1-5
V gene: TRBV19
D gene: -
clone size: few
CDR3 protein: CASSNRWQGIWGQPQHF
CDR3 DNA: TGTGCCAGTAGTAACCGCTGGCAGGGGATATGGGGTCAGCCCCAGCATTTT

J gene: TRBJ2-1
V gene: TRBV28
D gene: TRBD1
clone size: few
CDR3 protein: CTSRGRRNEQFF
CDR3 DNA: TGTACCAGCAGGGGGCGGAGGAATGAGCAGTTCTTC

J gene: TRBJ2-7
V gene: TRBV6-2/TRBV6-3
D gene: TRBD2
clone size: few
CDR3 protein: CASSYSTRTSGRYEQYF
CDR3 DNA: TGTGCCAGCAGTTACTCGACCAGGACTAGCGGACGCTACGAGCAGTACTTC

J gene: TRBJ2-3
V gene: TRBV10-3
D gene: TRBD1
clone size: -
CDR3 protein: CAIGTGEADTQYF
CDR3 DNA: TGTGCCATCGGGACAGGGGAAGCAGATACGCAGTATTTT

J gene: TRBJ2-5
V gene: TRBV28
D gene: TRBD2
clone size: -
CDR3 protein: CASSFPLARVEREAEETQYF
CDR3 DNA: TGTGCCAGCAGTTTCCCCCTTGCTCGAGTTGAGCGGGAGGCCGAAGAGACCCAGTACTTC

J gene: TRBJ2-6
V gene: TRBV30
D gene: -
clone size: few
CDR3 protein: CAWILLSGANVLTF
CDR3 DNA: TGTGCCTGGATACTCCTCTCTGGGGCCAACGTCCTGACTTTC

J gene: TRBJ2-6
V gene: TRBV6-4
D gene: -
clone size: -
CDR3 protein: CASSQGPGANVLTF
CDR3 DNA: TGTGCCAGCAGTCAGGGACCTGGGGCCAACGTCCTGACTTTC

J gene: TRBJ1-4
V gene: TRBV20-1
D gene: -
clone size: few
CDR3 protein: CSARDSGFEKLFF
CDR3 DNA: TGCAGTGCTAGAGATTCAGGGTTTGAAAAACTGTTTTTT

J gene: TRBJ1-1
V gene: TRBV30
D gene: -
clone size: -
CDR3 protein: CAWSVSGARAFF
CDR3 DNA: TGTGCCTGGAGTGTCTCAGGGGCAAGAGCTTTCTTT

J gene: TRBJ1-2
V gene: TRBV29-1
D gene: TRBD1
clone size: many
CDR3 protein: CSVGQGNYGYTF
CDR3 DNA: TGCAGCGTTGGACAGGGGAACTATGGCTACACCTTC

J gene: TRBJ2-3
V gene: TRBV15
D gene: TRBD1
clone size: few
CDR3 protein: CATSRDQGRGQDTQYF
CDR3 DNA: TGTGCCACCAGCAGAGATCAGGGCAGGGGGCAAGATACGCAGTATTTT

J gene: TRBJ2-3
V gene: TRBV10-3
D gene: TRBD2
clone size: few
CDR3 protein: CAITREWTDTQYF
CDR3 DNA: TGTGCCATCACGCGGGAGTGGACAGATACGCAGTATTTT

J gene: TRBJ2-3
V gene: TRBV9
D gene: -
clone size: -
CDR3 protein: CASSVAVEDTQYF
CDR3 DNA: TGTGCCAGCAGCGTAGCAGTGGAAGATACGCAGTATTTT